This section outlines one T cell receptor (beta chain) sequence together with its context. Its antigen is not known. The record originates from a study of OX40 agonist ivuxolimab in advanced cancers. At the level of the study: Every 2 weeks, patients received ivuxolimab intravenously, dosed at 0.01 to 10 mg/kg. Averaging 60 years in age, with a range of roughly 20 to 80, the cohort was 65% to 90% male. Notes on the study in general: With doses of 0.1 to 3.0 mg/kg, CD4+ and CD8+ blood T cells had undergone clonal expansion by week 6. Relative to CD4+ cells, CD8+ T cells on average had more expanded clones.

Some clones are missing from TCRdb's copy, which holds only in-frame ones; the method was immunoSEQ multiplex PCR. The sample has 30,000 to 35,000 clones, approximately 79% seen once; the top ten hold roughly 15%. CDR3 length equals 13 residues. The V gene's germline CDR1 is SGHKS and CDR2 YYEKEE (reference sequence). V lost 6 bases and J 4 bases, leaving 13 bases between the germline ends. The sequenced sample was CD4+ or CD8+ T cells sorted from blood, obtained in a trial of the OX40 agonist ivuxolimab. This sequence was found in an adult with an advanced solid tumor such as melanoma, head and neck, liver or kidney cancer. The chain joins TRBV5-5 to TRBJ1-1; TRBD1 is a possible D gene (5 bases). The CDR3 reads CASTSLGGTEAFF. CDR3 nucleotide sequence: TGTGCCAGCACCTCCCTCGGGGGCACTGAAGCTTTCTTT.